Listed below are T cell receptor beta chains from one sample, sequenced in a study of blood T cell repertoires in COVID-19. The table came from immunoSEQ multiplex PCR; TCRdb's copy has only in-frame clones and leaves some out. This repertoire shows some 400,000 clones, around 87% found once; its top ten account for roughly 2.1%. Specimen: peripheral blood. The receptors derive from a woman in her sixties with COVID-19, enrolled during active disease. CDR3s include the opening cysteine and the closing phenylalanine or tryptophan. D genes are given only for firm matches. Part of the rows lack a size; the others show once, few, many or a class for expanded clones.

.	TRBJ2-4	TRBD1	TRBV19	TGTGCCAGTACCCGCGGGGACAGGCTAAACATTCAGTACTTC	CASTRGDRLNIQYF
.	TRBJ1-2	TRBD1	TRBV6-5	TGTGCCAGCAGTCCAGACAGGGGGGGCTATGGCTACACCTTC	CASSPDRGGYGYTF
.	TRBJ1-1	.	TRBV3-1/TRBV3-2	TGTGCCAGCAGCCAATTAGGGGACTTTGAAGCTTTCTTT	CASSQLGDFEAFF
.	TRBJ1-5	TRBD1	TRBV10-3	TGTGCCATCAGCCCGGGACAGGGAGGCAATCAGCCCCAGCATTTT	CAISPGQGGNQPQHF
.	TRBJ2-1	.	TRBV6-5	TGTGCCAGCAGTTACAGCGGGCGTATAAACAATGAGCAGTTCTTC	CASSYSGRINNEQFF
.	TRBJ1-1	TRBD1	TRBV5-1	TGCGCCAGCAGCTTGGCAGGGGGAAAGAACACTGAAGCTTTCTTT	CASSLAGGKNTEAFF
.	TRBJ2-1	.	TRBV5-1	TGCGCCAGCAGCTTGAGTGATAGTGCGGGGTACAATGAGCAGTTCTTC	CASSLSDSAGYNEQFF
.	TRBJ1-5	.	TRBV19	TGTGCCAGTAGTAAAGGGAGTTTTAATGATAGCAATCAGCCCCAGCATTTT	CASSKGSFNDSNQPQHF
.	TRBJ2-7	TRBD1	TRBV29-1	TGCAGCGTTGCTGGGGACAGTTCCTACGAGCAGTACTTC	CSVAGDSSYEQYF
.	TRBJ1-5	.	TRBV5-4	TGTGCCAGCAGCTTGGACAGAGGCAATCAGCCCCAGCATTTT	CASSLDRGNQPQHF
.	TRBJ1-4	TRBD1	TRBV5-1	TGCGCCAGCAGTGGGACAGGGGGAACTAATGAAAAACTGTTTTTT	CASSGTGGTNEKLFF
.	TRBJ2-3	TRBD2	TRBV5-1	TGCGCCAGCAGCTTGGGGGCTAGCGGGAGCACAGATACGCAGTATTTT	CASSLGASGSTDTQYF
.	TRBJ2-7	.	TRBV11-3	TGTGCCAGCAGCCAGACAGGCGAGCAGTACTTC	CASSQTGEQYF
.	TRBJ1-2	TRBD1	TRBV5-6	TGTGCCAGCAGCACTGGGACAGGGAGGCACTATGGCTACACCTTC	CASSTGTGRHYGYTF
.	TRBJ1-4	.	TRBV7-9	TGTGCCAGCAGCTTAGGGCAGGGGTGGAAGTCAACTAATGAAAAACTGTTTTTT	CASSLGQGWKSTNEKLFF
.	TRBJ2-7	.	TRBV5-1	TGCGCCAGCAGCTTCTATGGAGCCTCCTACGAGCAGTACTTC	CASSFYGASYEQYF
.	TRBJ2-2	TRBD2	TRBV20-1	TGCAGTGCTAGTCCGGGGGGGAACACCGGGGAGCTGTTTTTT	CSASPGGNTGELFF
.	TRBJ1-4	.	TRBV5-1	TGCGCCAGCAGCTTGGCAGGGGTCAGGGATGAAAAACTGTTTTTT	CASSLAGVRDEKLFF
.	TRBJ2-1	.	TRBV29-1	TGCAGCGCCCTCGCCTTTACAGGGACTGAGCAGTTCTTC	CSALAFTGTEQFF
.	TRBJ2-2	.	TRBV18	TGTGCCAGCTCACCACCGCCGGTGGGAGGCACCGGGGAGCTGTTTTTT	CASSPPPVGGTGELFF
.	TRBJ2-1	.	TRBV19	TGTGCCAGTAGTATGCGCTTAAGCTCCTACAATGAGCAGTTCTTC	CASSMRLSSYNEQFF
.	TRBJ2-5	.	TRBV10-3	TGTGCCATCAGGCCGGGACAACAGCTGCTCGAGACCCAGTACTTC	CAIRPGQQLLETQYF
.	TRBJ1-2	TRBD1	TRBV5-4	TGTGCCAGCAGGCGGGAAAGGGACAGGGGAGGAGGCTACACCTTC	CASRRERDRGGGYTF
once	TRBJ2-1	TRBD2	TRBV7-3	TGTGCCAGCAGCTTGCTTAACCCGACTAGCGGGGGGAACAATGAGCAGTTCTTC	CASSLLNPTSGGNNEQFF
.	TRBJ1-4	.	TRBV5-1	TGCGCCAGCAGCCCCTTGCCGGGACTCAAAAATGAAAAACTGTTTTTT	CASSPLPGLKNEKLFF
.	TRBJ1-2	.	TRBV6-5	TGTGCCAGCAACACGCCCCTCACAGGGAATGTGGGCTACACCTTC	CASNTPLTGNVGYTF